The clone carrying this T cell receptor beta chain was seen just once. The sample is drawn from a study of blood T cell repertoires in COVID-19. Germline-derived CDR1 and CDR2 are SGHVS and FQNEAQ. Losses at the gene ends were 4 bases for V and 2 bases for J; bases not matched to a gene: 11. This CDR3 has 16 amino acids. Assay used: immunoSEQ multiplex PCR; TCRdb lists only in-frame clones, some missing. The sample shows roughly 84,000 clones, approximately 80% of them seen only once. Input material: peripheral blood. The TCR comes from an elderly woman with acute or convalescent COVID-19. The chain links TRBV7-8 to TRBJ2-7; 7 nucleotides match TRBD1. The CDR3 nucleotides are TGTGCCAGCAGCTCCCAGACAGGGATTACCGCCTACGAGCAGTACTTC. The encoded protein is CASSSQTGITAYEQYF.